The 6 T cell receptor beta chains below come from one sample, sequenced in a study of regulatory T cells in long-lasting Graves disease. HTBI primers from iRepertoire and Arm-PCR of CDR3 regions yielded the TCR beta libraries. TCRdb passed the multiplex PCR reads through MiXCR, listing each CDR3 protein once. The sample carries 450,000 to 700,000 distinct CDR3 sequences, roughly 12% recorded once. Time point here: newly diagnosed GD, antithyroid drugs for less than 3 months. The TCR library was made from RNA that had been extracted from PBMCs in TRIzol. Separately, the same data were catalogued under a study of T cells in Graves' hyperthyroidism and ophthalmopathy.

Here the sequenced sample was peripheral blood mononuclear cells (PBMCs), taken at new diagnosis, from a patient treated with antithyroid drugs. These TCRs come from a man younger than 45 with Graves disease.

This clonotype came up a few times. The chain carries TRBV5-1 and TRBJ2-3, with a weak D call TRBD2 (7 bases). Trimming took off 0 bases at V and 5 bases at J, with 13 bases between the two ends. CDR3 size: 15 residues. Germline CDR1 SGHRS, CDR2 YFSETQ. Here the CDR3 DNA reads TGCGCCAGCAGCTTGGCCGGGGGGCGCATAGATACGCAGTATTTT. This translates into CASSLAGGRIDTQYF.

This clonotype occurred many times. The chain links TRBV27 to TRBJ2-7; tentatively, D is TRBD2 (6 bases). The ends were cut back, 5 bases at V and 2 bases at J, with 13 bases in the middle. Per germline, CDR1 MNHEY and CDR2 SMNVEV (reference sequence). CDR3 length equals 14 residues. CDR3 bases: TGTGCCAGCAGTCTTCTAGCGTTACCCTACGAGCAGTACTTC. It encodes CASSLLALPYEQYF.

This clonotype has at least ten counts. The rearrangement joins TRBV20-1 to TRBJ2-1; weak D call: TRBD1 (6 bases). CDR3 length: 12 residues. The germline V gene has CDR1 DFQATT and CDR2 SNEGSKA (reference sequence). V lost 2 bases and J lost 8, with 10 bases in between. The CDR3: CSARNQGYEQFF. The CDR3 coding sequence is TGCAGTGCTAGAAATCAGGGGTATGAGCAGTTCTTC.

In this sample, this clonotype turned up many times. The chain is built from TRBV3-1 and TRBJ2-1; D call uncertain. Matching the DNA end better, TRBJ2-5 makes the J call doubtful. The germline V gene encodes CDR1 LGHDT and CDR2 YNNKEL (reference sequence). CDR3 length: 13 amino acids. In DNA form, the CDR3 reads TGTGCCAGCAGCCAAGACCCTAGTGAGACCCAGTACTTC. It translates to CASSQDPSETQYF.

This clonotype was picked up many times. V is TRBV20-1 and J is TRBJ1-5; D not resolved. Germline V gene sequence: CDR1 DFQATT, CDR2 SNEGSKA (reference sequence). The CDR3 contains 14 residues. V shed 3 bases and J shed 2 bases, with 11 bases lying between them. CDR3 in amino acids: CSASEVMGNQPQHF. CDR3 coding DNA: TGCAGTGCTAGCGAAGTGATGGGCAATCAGCCCCAGCATTTT.

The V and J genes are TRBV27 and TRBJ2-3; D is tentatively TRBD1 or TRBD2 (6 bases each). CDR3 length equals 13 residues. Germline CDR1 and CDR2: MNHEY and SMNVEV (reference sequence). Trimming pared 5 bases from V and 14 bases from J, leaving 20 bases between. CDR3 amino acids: CASSPETGAGRYF. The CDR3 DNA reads TGTGCCAGCAGTCCGGAGACGGGGGCTGGTAGGTATTTT.